This T cell receptor (beta chain) was obtained from a study of T cell clonotyping in hematopoietic cell transplantation. Points from the study as a whole: Recipient TCR diversity dropped after transplant; expanded clonotypes rose from day 30 to 180. No sorting was done, leaving CD4 and CD8 contributions mixed.

Samples: about 28 days before transplant, then days 30, 100 and 180 after. TCRdb's table, derived via immunoSEQ multiplex PCR, lists solely in-frame clones and lacks some. The sample lists several thousand clones, about four fifths seen once, with under 5% in the top ten. Germline CDR1 MNHNS, CDR2 SASEGT. The CDR3 loop spans 13 amino acids. Trimming removed 7 bases at V and 8 bases at J, with 15 bases between. Concerning this clone itself: Its antigen is still unknown.

Here the sequenced sample was peripheral blood mononuclear cells, taken 180 days after allogeneic stem cell transplant. The TCR was taken from a female patient aged 50-59 years who had an allogeneic stem cell transplant from an unrelated donor, so the T cells may come from the graft donor. Some clones in this sample may be carry-over from other donors' samples. The V gene is TRBV6-1, the J gene TRBJ1-3; possible D gene TRBD1, 6 bases. This CDR3 reads CASIYAGEDTIYF. For the CDR3, the DNA is TGTGCCAGCATATATGCAGGGGAGGACACCATATATTTT.